This T cell receptor beta chain was identified during a study of somatic mutations in cytotoxic T cells in rheumatoid arthritis. Turning to the study itself: There were some V beta antibody-stained T-cell populations flow-sorted at nearly 100% purity, and these included V beta1+ cells sequenced for TCRB.

In regard to this clone: Its antigen is currently unknown.

General study findings and limits: The authors did not adjust the slight TRBV07 underrepresentation in rheumatoid arthritis patients for multiple comparisons.

Profiled with immunoSEQ multiplex PCR; TCRdb holds only in-frame clones, not every one. The sample contains about 18,000 clones, about four fifths of which appear only once. This CDR3 contains 12 residues. Trimming took off 6 bases at V and 8 bases at J, with 13 bases between the two ends. Germline-derived CDR1 and CDR2 are MDHEN and SYDVKM. The genes are TRBV28 and TRBJ1-2; D possibly corresponds to TRBD1 (6 bases). What was sequenced was CD8+ T cells sorted from blood. The sequence was collected from a woman aged 45-65 years in good health. CDR3 nucleotides: TGTGCCAGCAGGGCACAGGGAAACGGCTACACCTTC. It specifies CASRAQGNGYTF.